The 22 T cell receptor beta chains reported below all come from one sample, sequenced in a study of blood T cell repertoires in COVID-19. Using immunoSEQ multiplex PCR, the repertoire was profiled, and TCRdb retains in-frame clones only, with some absent. The table has 220,000 or so clones, roughly 84% seen once. Sequenced sample: peripheral blood. The receptors derive from a woman aged 55-70 years who had recovered from COVID-19.

The chain combines TRBV7-2 with TRBJ2-7; 8 bases map to TRBD1. This CDR3 comprises 15 residues. Per germline, CDR1 SGHTA and CDR2 FQGNSA. Germline trimming cut 5 bases from V and 4 bases from J; bases unmatched to any gene: 10. The CDR3 DNA reads as TGTGCCAGCAGCCTCGTCGACAGGGGAGTTTACGAGCAGTACTTC. Its translation: CASSLVDRGVYEQYF. The whole variable domain, remainder taken from reference TRBV7-2 and TRBJ2-7, is GAGVSQSPSNKVTEKGKDVELRCDPISGHTALYWYRQSLGQGLEFLIYFQGNSAPDKSGLPSDRFSAERTGGSVSTLTIQRTQQEDSAVYLCASSLVDRGVYEQYFGPGTRLTVT.

V and J are TRBV30 and TRBJ1-4; 8 bases line up with TRBD1. The CDR3 spans 17 residues. Trimming removed 2 bases from V and 6 bases from J; junction bases left unmatched: 14. Germline V lookup: CDR1 GTSNPN, CDR2 SVGIG (reference sequence). CDR3 DNA: TGTGCCTGGAGTCGGCAGGGGGCTGTGTGGGTAGATGAAAAACTGTTTTTT. Amino acid sequence: CAWSRQGAVWVDEKLFF.

This chain links TRBV27 with TRBJ2-3, with D perhaps matching TRBD2 (7 bases). The CDR3 runs 13 residues. Germline CDR1 MNHEY, CDR2 SMNVEV (reference sequence). Trimming pared 8 bases from V and 4 bases from J, leaving 13 bases between. As DNA, the CDR3 is TGTGCCAGCCGTCGAGGGGGGGCAGATACGCAGTATTTT. This sequence encodes CASRRGGADTQYF.

This clone was seen only a few times. The chain uses TRBV3-1 (or the pseudogene TRBV3-2) and TRBJ2-1; the D is unclear. The CDR3 sequence is 13 residues long. V was clipped by 4 bases and J by 6 bases, with 10 bases between them. Germline loops: CDR1 LGHDT, CDR2 YNNKEL (reference sequence). This CDR3 reads CASSLQYTNEQFF. The CDR3 region has the DNA TGTGCCAGCAGCCTACAATACACCAATGAGCAGTTCTTC.

This clone came up once. V gene TRBV5-1 combines with J gene TRBJ1-2, with 7 bases fitting TRBD1. This CDR3 has 13 amino acids. Trimming at V came to 4 bases and at J to 6 bases, leaving 6 bases not matched to a gene. Germline assignment: CDR1 SGHRS and CDR2 YFSETQ. CDR3 in DNA: TGCGCCAGCAGCCCGGGACAGATAGATGGCTACACCTTC. It codes for CASSPGQIDGYTF.

V and J are TRBV12-3 or TRBV12-4 and TRBJ2-5, with TRBD1 identical over 8 bases. Trimming at V came to 1 base and at J to 5 bases, leaving 0 bases not matched to a gene. The CDR3 spans 13 residues. DNA for the CDR3: TGTGCCAGCAGTTTAGGACAGGGGGAGACCCAGTACTTC. Protein sequence: CASSLGQGETQYF.

Regarding this clone: Its ends do not fully match the called genes, so a read error is possible. In DNA form, the CDR3 reads TGTGCCAGCAGTACTGGGACTAGCGGGGAGACCTACAAGCAGTACTTC. Protein: CASSTGTSGETYKQYF. This chain connects TRBV6-2 or TRBV6-3 to TRBJ2-7; 13 bases are a match to TRBD2. CDR1 and CDR2 from the germline V gene are MNHEY and SVGEGT. The CDR3 is made up of 16 amino acids.

The chain recombines TRBV12-3 or TRBV12-4 with TRBJ1-2, with D perhaps matching TRBD1 (6 bases). This CDR3 is built from 13 residues. Deletions cut 7 bases from V and 7 bases from J, with 16 bases between. CDR3 in DNA: TGTGCCAGCACCCACCCCAACAGGGCTGGCTACACCTTC. Protein product: CASTHPNRAGYTF.

V and J are TRBV7-2 and TRBJ1-1; D perhaps matches TRBD1 (6 bases). The V gene lost 2 bases and the J gene lost 2 bases, with 15 bases spanning the gap. Per germline, CDR1 SGHTA and CDR2 FQGNSA. This CDR3 is 16 amino acids long. The CDR3 loop is CASSLYALGGNTEAFF. The CDR3 region has the DNA TGTGCCAGCAGCTTATACGCTCTAGGGGGAAACACTGAAGCTTTCTTT.

This clone was seen a few times. J is TRBJ2-1 and V is TRBV7-2; D is uncertain. Trimming pared 4 bases from V and 4 bases from J, leaving 17 bases between. The germline CDR1 and CDR2 sequences are SGHTA and FQGNSA. CDR3 length: 16 residues. The CDR3 sequence: CASSSVPAARYNEQFF. In DNA form, the CDR3 reads TGTGCCAGCAGCTCCGTCCCGGCGGCAAGATACAATGAGCAGTTCTTC.

The chain uses TRBV7-9 and TRBJ1-5, with D uncertain. Trimming shortened V by 5 bases and J by 4 bases, and 12 bases separated the two germline ends. Germline CDR1 SEHNR, CDR2 FQNEAQ (reference sequence). The CDR3 sequence is 14 residues long. CDR3: CASSPTEGNQPQHF. In nucleotides, the CDR3 is TGTGCCAGCAGCCCGACCGAGGGTAATCAGCCCCAGCATTTT. The whole variable domain, remainder taken from reference TRBV7-9 and TRBJ1-5, is DTGVSQNPRHKITKRGQNVTFRCDPISEHNRLYWYRQTLGQGPEFLTYFQNEAQLEKSRLLSDRFSAERPKGSFSTLEIQRTEQGDSAMYLCASSPTEGNQPQHFGDGTRLSIL.

This clone was seen only a few times. The CDR3 DNA follows: TGTGCCAGCAGTGAACGGTATAGCAATCAGCCCCAGCATTTT. Translated: CASSERYSNQPQHF. J is TRBJ1-5 and V is TRBV6-1; D uncertain. The V gene's germline CDR1 is MNHNS and CDR2 SASEGT. This CDR3 is 14 amino acids long. With 2 bases removed from V and 0 bases from J, the gap between germline ends came to 5 bases.

This chain uses TRBV6-2 or TRBV6-3 with TRBJ2-5; D may be TRBD2 (7 bases). V lost 2 bases and J lost 5, with 12 bases in between. The CDR3 length is 14 residues. Germline V gene lookup returns CDR1 MNHEY and CDR2 SVGEGT. DNA of the CDR3: TGTGCCAGCAGTTACGGGGGGGGCCGGGAGACCCAGTACTTC. Protein sequence: CASSYGGGRETQYF.

The chain recombines TRBV27 with TRBJ1-5; D perhaps matches TRBD1 (5 bases). Per germline, CDR1 MNHEY and CDR2 SMNVEV (reference sequence). Trimming removed 3 bases from V and 0 bases from J, with 12 bases in between. There are 16 residues in the CDR3. The CDR3 DNA sequence: TGTGCCAGCAGTTTGGGGGGTATTGGTAGCAATCAGCCCCAGCATTTT. It yields the protein CASSLGGIGSNQPQHF.

The V and J genes are TRBV11-2 and TRBJ1-4; TRBD1 agrees at 10 bases. Trimming cost V 1 base and J 8 bases; bases outside gene matches: 16. Germline V gives CDR1 SGHAT, CDR2 FQNNGV. The CDR3 extends over 19 amino acids. CDR3 bases: TGTGCCAGCAGCTTAGGCCCTGCGACAGGGGGCGCTTACCGGGAAAAACTGTTTTTT. Translated, it gives CASSLGPATGGAYREKLFF.

The chain employs TRBV7-9 and TRBJ1-6; unclear D gene. Deletions cut 3 bases from V and 7 bases from J, with 10 bases between. Germline assignment: CDR1 SEHNR and CDR2 FQNEAQ (reference sequence). The CDR3 contains 14 residues. As DNA, the CDR3 is TGTGCCAGCAGCTTCCAGACACCCAATTCACCCCTCCACTTT. Protein product: CASSFQTPNSPLHF.

The J gene is TRBJ2-7, the V gene TRBV7-9; possibly TRBD2 for D (6 bases). CDR1 and CDR2 (germline): SEHNR, FQNEAQ (reference sequence). With 1 base removed from V and 7 bases from J, the gap between germline ends came to 8 bases. The CDR3 totals 12 residues. CDR3 coding DNA: TGTGCCAGCAGCTTAGGCGGGGAAGAGCAGTACTTC. This encodes CASSLGGEEQYF.

The J gene is TRBJ1-6, the V gene TRBV19; 7 nucleotides align to TRBD1. CDR1 and CDR2 from the germline V gene are LNHDA and SQIVND (reference sequence). Unmatched junction bases numbered 4, after V lost 7 bases and J lost 4 bases. This CDR3 has 14 residues. Written as DNA, the CDR3 is TGTGCCAGTACCGAGACAGGGTATAATTCACCCCTCCACTTT. Translation: CASTETGYNSPLHF. Looking up the rest from reference TRBV19 and TRBJ1-6 gives the full variable domain: DGGITQSPKYLFRKEGQNVTLSCEQNLNHDAMYWYRQDPGQGLRLIYYSQIVNDFQKGDIAEGYSVSREKKESFPLTVTSAQKNPTAFYLCASTETGYNSPLHFGNGTRLTVT.

The V gene is TRBV30, the J gene TRBJ1-4; 7 bases fit TRBD1. V trimming: 6 bases; J trimming: 8 bases; junction bases outside the gene matches: 12. Germline lookup yields CDR1 GTSNPN and CDR2 SVGIG (reference sequence). The CDR3 is 14 amino acids. Here the CDR3 reads CACRDSSMGEKLFF. DNA for the CDR3: TGTGCCTGTAGGGACAGCTCCATGGGGGAAAAACTGTTTTTT.

The chain combines TRBV7-2 with TRBJ2-3, with 12 bases aligning to TRBD2. With V trimmed by 7 bases and J by 4 bases, 3 bases remained unmatched. The CDR3 extends over 14 amino acids. From germline, CDR1 is SGHTA and CDR2 FQGNSA. The CDR3 sequence is CASTSGGASDTQYF. The CDR3 nucleotides are TGTGCCAGCACTAGCGGGGGGGCCTCAGATACGCAGTATTTT. The full variable domain, with the rest looked up from reference TRBV7-2 and TRBJ2-3, is GAGVSQSPSNKVTEKGKDVELRCDPISGHTALYWYRQSLGQGLEFLIYFQGNSAPDKSGLPSDRFSAERTGGSVSTLTIQRTQQEDSAVYLCASTSGGASDTQYFGPGTRLTVL.

The chain couples TRBV5-6 to TRBJ2-5; a weak D match, TRBD2 (6 bases). V was shortened by 3 bases and J by 5 bases, with 14 bases between the two germline ends. The CDR3 is 14 residues long. Germline V gene data show CDR1 as SGHDT and CDR2 as YYEEEE. The CDR3 DNA reads TGTGCCAGCAGCTCGGACTATTCGGGGGAGACCCAGTACTTC. It yields the protein CASSSDYSGETQYF.

This chain uses TRBV6-1 with TRBJ2-7; possible D gene TRBD1, 5 bases. V shed 3 bases and J shed 4 bases, with 7 bases lying between them. Per the germline V gene, CDR1 is MNHNS and CDR2 is SASEGT. The CDR3 spans 12 residues. The CDR3: CASSDRGYEQYF. CDR3 in DNA: TGTGCCAGCAGTGATAGGGGTTACGAGCAGTACTTC.